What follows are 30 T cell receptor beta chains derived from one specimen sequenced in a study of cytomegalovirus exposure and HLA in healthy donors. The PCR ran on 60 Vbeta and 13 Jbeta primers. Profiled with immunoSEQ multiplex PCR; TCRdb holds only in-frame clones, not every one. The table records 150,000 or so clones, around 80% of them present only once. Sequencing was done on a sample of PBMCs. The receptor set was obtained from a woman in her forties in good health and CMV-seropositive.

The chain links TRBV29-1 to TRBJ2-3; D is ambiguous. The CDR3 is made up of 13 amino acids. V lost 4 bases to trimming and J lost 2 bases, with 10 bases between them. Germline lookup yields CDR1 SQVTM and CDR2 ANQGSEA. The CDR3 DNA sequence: TGCAGCGTTGCTGGCAGTTTCACAGATACGCAGTATTTT. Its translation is CSVAGSFTDTQYF.

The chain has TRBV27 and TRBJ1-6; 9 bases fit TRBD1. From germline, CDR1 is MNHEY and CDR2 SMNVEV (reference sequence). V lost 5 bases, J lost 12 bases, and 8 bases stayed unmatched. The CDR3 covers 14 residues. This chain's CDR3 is CASSPGTGYLPLHF. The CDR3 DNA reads TGTGCCAGCAGTCCCGGGACAGGGTATTTACCCCTCCACTTT.

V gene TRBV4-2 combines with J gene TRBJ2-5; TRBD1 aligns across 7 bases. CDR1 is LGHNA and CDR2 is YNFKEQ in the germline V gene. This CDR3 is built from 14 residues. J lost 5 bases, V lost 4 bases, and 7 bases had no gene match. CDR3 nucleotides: TGTGCCAGCAGCCCCCCAGGGGGTCTGGAGACCCAGTACTTC. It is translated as CASSPPGGLETQYF.

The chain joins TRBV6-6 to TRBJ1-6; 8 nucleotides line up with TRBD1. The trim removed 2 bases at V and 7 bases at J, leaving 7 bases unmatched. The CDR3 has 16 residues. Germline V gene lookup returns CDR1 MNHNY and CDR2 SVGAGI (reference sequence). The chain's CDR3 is CASSYVMTGENSPLHF. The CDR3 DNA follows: TGTGCCAGCAGTTACGTGATGACAGGGGAAAATTCACCCCTCCACTTT.

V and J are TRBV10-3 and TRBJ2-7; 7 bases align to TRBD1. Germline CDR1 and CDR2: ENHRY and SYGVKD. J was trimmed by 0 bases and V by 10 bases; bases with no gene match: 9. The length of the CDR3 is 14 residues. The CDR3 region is CATVDTGASYEQYF. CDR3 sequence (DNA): TGTGCCACCGTTGACACAGGGGCCTCCTACGAGCAGTACTTC.

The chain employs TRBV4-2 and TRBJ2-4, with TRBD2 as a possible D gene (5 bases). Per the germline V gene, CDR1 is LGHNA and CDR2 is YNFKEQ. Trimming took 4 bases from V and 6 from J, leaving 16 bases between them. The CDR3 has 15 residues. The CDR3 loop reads CASSRLDSEGNIQYF. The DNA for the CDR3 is TGTGCCAGCAGCCGGCTGGACTCCGAGGGAAACATTCAGTACTTC.

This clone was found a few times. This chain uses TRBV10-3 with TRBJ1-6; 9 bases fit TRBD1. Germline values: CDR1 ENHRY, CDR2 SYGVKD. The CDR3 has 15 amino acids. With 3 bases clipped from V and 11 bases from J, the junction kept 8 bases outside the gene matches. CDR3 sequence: CAISETGQGLAPLHF. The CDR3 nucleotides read TGTGCCATCAGTGAAACAGGACAGGGGCTGGCACCCCTCCACTTT.

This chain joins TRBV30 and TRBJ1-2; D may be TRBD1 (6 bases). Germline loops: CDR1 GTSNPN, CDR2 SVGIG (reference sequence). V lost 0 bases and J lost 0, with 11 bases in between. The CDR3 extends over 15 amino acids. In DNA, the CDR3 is TGTGCCTGGAGTGTCCTACAGGGAGCTAACTATGGCTACACCTTC. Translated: CAWSVLQGANYGYTF.

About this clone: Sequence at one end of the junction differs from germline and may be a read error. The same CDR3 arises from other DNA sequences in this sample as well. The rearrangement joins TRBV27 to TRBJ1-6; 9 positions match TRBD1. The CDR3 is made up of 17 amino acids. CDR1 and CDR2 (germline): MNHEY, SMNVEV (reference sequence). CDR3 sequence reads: CASRGGQGMTYNSPLHF. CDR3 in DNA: TGCGCCAGCAGGGGTGGACAGGGGATGACCTATAATTCACCCCTCCACTTT.

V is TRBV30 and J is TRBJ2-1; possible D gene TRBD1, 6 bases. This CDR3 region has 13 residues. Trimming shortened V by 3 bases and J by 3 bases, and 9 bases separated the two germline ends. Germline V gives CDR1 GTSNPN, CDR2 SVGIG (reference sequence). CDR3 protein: CAWSQDSYNEQFF. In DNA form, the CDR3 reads TGTGCCTGGAGCCAGGACAGCTACAATGAGCAGTTCTTC.

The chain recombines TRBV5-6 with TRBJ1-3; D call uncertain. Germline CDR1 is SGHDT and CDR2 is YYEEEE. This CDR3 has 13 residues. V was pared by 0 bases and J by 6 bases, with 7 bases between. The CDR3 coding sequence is TGTGCCAGCAGCTTGGATGAGGAAAACACCATATATTTT. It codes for CASSLDEENTIYF.

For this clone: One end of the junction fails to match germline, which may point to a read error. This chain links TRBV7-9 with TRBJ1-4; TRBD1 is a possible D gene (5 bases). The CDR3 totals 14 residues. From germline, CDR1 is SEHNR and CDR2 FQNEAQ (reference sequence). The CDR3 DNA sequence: TGTTCCAGCAGCTTAGGGACTGAGGGAGAAAAACTGTTTTTT. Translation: CSSSLGTEGEKLFF.

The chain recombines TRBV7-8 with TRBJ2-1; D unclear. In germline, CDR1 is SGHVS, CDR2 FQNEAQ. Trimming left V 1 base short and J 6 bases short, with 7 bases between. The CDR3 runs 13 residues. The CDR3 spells CASSLGLGNEQFF. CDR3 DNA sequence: TGTGCCAGCAGCTTAGGACTGGGCAATGAGCAGTTCTTC. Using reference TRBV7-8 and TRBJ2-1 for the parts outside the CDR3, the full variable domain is GAGVSQSPRYKVAKRGQDVALRCDPISGHVSLFWYQQALGQGPEFLTYFQNEAQLDKSGLPSDRFFAERPEGSVSTLKIQRTQQEDSAVYLCASSLGLGNEQFFGPGTRLTVL.

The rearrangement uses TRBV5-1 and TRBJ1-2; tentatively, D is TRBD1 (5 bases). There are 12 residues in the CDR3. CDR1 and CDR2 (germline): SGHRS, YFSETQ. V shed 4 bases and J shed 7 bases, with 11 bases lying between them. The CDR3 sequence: CASSPGLGGYTF. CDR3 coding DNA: TGCGCCAGCAGCCCGGGACTGGGTGGCTACACCTTC. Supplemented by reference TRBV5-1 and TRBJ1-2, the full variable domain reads KAGVTQTPRYLIKTRGQQVTLSCSPISGHRSVSWYQQTPGQGLQFLFEYFSETQRNKGNFPGRFSGRQFSNSRSEMNVSTLELGDSALYLCASSPGLGGYTFGSGTRLTVV.

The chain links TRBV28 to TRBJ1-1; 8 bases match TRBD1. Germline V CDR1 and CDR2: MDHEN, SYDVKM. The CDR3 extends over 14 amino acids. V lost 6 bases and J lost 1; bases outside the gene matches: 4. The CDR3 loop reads CASRTGQENTEAFF. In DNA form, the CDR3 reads TGTGCCAGCAGGACGGGACAGGAGAACACTGAAGCTTTCTTT.

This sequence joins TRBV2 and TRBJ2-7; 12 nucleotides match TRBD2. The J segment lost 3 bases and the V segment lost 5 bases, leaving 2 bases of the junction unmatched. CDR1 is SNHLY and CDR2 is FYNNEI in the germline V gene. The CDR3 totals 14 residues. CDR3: CASSLAGGNYEQYF. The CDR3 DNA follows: TGTGCCAGCAGTCTAGCGGGGGGGAACTACGAGCAGTACTTC.

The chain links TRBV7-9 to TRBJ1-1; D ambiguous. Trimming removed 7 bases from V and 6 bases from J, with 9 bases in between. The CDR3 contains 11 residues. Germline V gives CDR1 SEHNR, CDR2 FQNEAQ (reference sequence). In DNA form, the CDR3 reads TGTGCCAGCATGAGGTACGCTGAAGCTTTCTTT. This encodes CASMRYAEAFF.

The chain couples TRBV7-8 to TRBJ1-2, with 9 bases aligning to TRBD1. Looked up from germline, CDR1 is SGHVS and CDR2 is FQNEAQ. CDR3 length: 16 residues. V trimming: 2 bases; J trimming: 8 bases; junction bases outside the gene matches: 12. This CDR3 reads CASSLRGQGGFFGYTF. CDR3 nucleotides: TGTGCCAGCAGCTTACGGGGACAGGGTGGGTTTTTCGGCTACACCTTC.

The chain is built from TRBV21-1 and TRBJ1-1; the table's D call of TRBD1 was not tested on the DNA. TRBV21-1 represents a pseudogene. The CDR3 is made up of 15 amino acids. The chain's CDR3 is CASSKDLGGRGMAFF. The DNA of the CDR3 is TGTGCCAGCAGCAAAGATTTAGGGGGAAGGGGCATGGCTTTCTTT.

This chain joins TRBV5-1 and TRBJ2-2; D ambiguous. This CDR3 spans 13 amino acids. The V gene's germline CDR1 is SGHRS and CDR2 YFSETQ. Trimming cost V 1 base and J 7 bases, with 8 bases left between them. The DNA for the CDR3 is TGCGCCAGCAGCTTGTCTCCAGGCGGGGAGCTGTTTTTT. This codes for CASSLSPGGELFF.

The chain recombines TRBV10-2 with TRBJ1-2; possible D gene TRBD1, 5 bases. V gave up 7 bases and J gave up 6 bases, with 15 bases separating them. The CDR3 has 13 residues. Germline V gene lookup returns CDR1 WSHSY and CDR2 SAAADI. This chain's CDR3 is CASTKGSTDGYTF. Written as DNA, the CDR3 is TGCGCCAGCACTAAGGGATCGACAGATGGCTACACCTTC.

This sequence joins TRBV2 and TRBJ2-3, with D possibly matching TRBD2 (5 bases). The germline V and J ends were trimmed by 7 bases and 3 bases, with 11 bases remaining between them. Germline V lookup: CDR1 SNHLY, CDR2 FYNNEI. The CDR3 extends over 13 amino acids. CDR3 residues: CASNGGWTDTQYF. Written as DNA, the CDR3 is TGTGCCAGCAATGGCGGGTGGACAGATACGCAGTATTTT.

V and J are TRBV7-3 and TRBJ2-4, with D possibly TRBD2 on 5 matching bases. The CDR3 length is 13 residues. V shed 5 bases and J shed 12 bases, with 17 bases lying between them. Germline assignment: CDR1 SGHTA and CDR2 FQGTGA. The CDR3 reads CASSRDETTSQYF. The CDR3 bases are TGTGCCAGCAGCCGGGATGAGACCACAAGTCAGTACTTC.

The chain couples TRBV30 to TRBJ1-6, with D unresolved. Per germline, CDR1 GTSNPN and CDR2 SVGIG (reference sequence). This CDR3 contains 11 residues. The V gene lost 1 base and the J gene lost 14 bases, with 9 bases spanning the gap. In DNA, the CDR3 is TGTGCCTGGAGTGCCGCCGAGTCCCTCCACTTT. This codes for CAWSAAESLHF.

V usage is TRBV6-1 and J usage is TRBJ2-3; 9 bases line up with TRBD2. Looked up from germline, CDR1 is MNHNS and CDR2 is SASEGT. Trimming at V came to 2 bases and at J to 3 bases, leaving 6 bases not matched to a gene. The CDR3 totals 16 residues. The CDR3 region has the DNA TGTGCCAGCAGTGAAAGGAGCGGGGGGTGGACAGATACGCAGTATTTT. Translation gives CASSERSGGWTDTQYF.

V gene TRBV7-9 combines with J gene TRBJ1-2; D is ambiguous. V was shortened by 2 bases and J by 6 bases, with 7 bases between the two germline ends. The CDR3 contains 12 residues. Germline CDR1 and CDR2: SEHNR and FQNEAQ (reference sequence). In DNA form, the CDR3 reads TGTGCCAGCAGCTTATACTCGGATGGCTACACCTTC. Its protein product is CASSLYSDGYTF.

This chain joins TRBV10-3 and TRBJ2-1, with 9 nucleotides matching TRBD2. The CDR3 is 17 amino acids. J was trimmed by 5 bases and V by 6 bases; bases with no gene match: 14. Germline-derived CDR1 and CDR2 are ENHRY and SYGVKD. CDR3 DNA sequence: TGTGCCATCAGCCTCCTGGGCGGGGGGGGTTTAGACAATGAGCAGTTCTTC. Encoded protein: CAISLLGGGGLDNEQFF.

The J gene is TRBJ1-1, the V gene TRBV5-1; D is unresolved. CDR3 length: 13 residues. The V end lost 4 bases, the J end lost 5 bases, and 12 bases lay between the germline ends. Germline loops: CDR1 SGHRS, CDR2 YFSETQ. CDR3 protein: CASSPEMSTEAFF. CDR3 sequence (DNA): TGCGCCAGCAGCCCGGAGATGAGTACTGAAGCTTTCTTT.

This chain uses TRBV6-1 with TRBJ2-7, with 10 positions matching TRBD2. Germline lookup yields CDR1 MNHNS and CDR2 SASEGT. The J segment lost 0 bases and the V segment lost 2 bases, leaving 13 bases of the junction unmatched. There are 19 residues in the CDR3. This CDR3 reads CASSETGGGAGGTSYEQYF. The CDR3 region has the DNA TGTGCCAGCAGTGAAACGGGCGGGGGAGCGGGGGGGACCTCCTACGAGCAGTACTTC.

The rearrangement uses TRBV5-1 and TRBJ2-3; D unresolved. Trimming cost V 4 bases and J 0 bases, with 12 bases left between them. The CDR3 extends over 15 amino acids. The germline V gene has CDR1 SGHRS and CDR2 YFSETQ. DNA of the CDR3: TGCGCCAGCAGCCCAACGCCCCTAAGCACAGATACGCAGTATTTT. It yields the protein CASSPTPLSTDTQYF.